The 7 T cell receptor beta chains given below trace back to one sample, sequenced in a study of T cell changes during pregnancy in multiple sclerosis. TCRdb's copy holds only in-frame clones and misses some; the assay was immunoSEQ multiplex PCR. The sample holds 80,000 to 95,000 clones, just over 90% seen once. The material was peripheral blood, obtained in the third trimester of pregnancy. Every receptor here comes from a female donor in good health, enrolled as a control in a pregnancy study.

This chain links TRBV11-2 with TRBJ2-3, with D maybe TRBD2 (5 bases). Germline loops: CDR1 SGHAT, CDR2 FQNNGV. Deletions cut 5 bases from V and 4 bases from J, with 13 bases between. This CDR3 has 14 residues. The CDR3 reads CASSLSGIADTQYF. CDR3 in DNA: TGTGCCAGCAGCCTTTCGGGGATAGCAGATACGCAGTATTTT.

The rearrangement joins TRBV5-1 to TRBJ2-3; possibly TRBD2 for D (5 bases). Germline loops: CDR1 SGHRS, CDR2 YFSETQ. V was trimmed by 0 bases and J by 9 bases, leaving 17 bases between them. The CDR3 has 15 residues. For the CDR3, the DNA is TGCGCCAGCAGCTTGGGGGCGGGCCCGCAGGAGACGCAGTATTTT. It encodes CASSLGAGPQETQYF.

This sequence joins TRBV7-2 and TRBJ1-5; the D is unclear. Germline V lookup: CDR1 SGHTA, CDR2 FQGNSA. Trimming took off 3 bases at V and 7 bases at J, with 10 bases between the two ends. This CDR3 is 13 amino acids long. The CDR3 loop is CASSLEEGQPQHF. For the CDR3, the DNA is TGTGCCAGCAGCTTGGAGGAGGGCCAGCCCCAGCATTTT.

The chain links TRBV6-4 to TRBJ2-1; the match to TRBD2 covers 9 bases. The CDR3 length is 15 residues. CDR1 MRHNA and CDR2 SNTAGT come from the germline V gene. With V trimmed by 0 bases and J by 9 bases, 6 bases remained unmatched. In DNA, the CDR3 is TGTGCCAGCAGTGACTCTAGCGGGAGTCCAATTGAGCAGTTCTTC. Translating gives CASSDSSGSPIEQFF.

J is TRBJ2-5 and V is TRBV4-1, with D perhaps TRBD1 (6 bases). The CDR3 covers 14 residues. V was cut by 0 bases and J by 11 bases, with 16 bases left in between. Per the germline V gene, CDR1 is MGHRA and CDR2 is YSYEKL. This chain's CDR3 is CASSQDGETGTQYF. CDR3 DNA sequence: TGCGCCAGCAGCCAAGATGGAGAGACAGGCACTCAGTACTTC.

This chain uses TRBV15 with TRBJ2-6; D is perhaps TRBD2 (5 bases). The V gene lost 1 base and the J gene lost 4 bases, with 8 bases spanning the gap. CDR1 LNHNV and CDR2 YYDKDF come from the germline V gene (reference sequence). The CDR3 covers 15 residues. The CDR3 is CATSRARAGANVLTF. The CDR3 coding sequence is TGTGCCACCAGCAGAGCGAGGGCAGGGGCCAACGTCCTGACTTTC.

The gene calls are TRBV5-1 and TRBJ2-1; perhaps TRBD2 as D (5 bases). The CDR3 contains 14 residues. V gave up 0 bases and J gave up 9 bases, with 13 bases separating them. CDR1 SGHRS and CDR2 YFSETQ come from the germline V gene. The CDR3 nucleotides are TGCGCCAGCAGCTTGGGACACGGGGTGGGTGAGCAGTTCTTC. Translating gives CASSLGHGVGEQFF.